The clone carrying this T cell receptor (beta chain) was found once. Trimming took 6 bases from V and 0 from J, leaving 10 bases between them. In germline, CDR1 is SNHLY, CDR2 FYNNEI. This CDR3 has 14 residues. Authors' analysis steps: Scientists estimated how many nucleated cells there were by amplifying reference gene primers. Using immunoSEQ multiplex PCR, the repertoire was profiled, and TCRdb retains in-frame clones only, with some absent. Clonal size and the V and J genes are those of that table, whereas D and trimming came from the DNA. The data show 130,000 to 150,000 clones, roughly 80% seen once. The data derive from a study of blood T cell repertoires in COVID-19. Everyone who took part was roughly 18 to 89 years old, and they came from about 23 US areas. Participants reported their clinical history, and cohort assignment relied on those reports.

This clonotype originated in a man aged 50 to 60 who had recovered from COVID-19. The rearrangement joins TRBV2 to TRBJ2-3; D not certain. The material sequenced was PBMCs or T cells enriched from blood (not recorded which). The CDR3 nucleotides read TGTGCCAGCAGAGGCGGAATAAGCACAGATACGCAGTATTTT. Translation: CASRGGISTDTQYF.